This T cell receptor (beta chain) was sequenced during a study of T-cell memory formation after mild COVID-19. The overall study: Clusters of TCRs were largely donor specific. Study results and limitations: Pre-infection memory carried some responding clones, suggesting that cross-reactive memory joined. Among CD4+ contracting clones, most were CM and EM, and CD8+ ones EMRA.

V was clipped by 0 bases and J by 6 bases; unmatched bases: 13. The CDR3 is 17 residues long. The germline CDR1 and CDR2 sequences are MNHNY and SVGAGI (reference sequence). 5'RACE, which relied on constant-segment primers, yielded TCR alpha and TCR beta cDNA libraries carrying sample barcodes and UMIs. Each CDR3 protein gets one entry after TCRdb re-called the 5' RACE reads with MiXCR. The data contain 35,000 to 55,000 distinct CDR3 sequences, 8% to 10% of them singletons. This clonotype was picked up a small number of times. What it recognizes is unknown. The specimen was PBMCs or a T cell subset sorted from them (not recorded which). The chain recombines TRBV6-6 with TRBJ2-7, with TRBD2 matching over 8 bases. The receptor's source is an adult woman who had mild COVID-19 (a few samples of this study predate the infection). Cell type and time point are not known. DNA for the CDR3: TGTGCCAGCAGTTACTCGTTACTAGCGGCCTTGGGAGGCGAGCAGTACTTC. Residues: CASSYSLLAALGGEQYF.